Sequencing of this TCR beta chain was carried out in a study of early T cells in non-severe SARS-CoV-2 infection. Across the study: The chains were unpaired, and the sequenced material was bulk RNA from unsorted whole blood.

Unique molecular identifiers tagged individual cDNA molecules. Each CDR3 protein gets one entry after TCRdb re-called the 5' RACE reads with MiXCR. The data contain 30,000 to 40,000 distinct CDR3 sequences, under 6% of them seen just once; the ten biggest clones take up approximately 5%. The CDR3 has 13 amino acids. Between the trimmed V and J ends, which lost 9 bases and 0 bases, there was a span of 12 bases. Germline V CDR1 and CDR2: SEHNR, FQNEAQ (reference sequence). The V and J genes are TRBV7-9 and TRBJ2-7, with D perhaps being TRBD1 or TRBD2 (5 bases each). Sequenced material: whole blood. The clonotype was recovered from an adult who was a healthcare worker with PCR-confirmed SARS-CoV-2 infection or an uninfected control (not recorded which). The CDR3 protein is CASRGVGSYEQYF. CDR3 nucleotides: TGTGCCAGTAGAGGGGTAGGCTCCTACGAGCAGTACTTC. The whole variable domain, remainder taken from reference TRBV7-9 and TRBJ2-7, is DTGVSQNPRHKITKRGQNVTFRCDPISEHNRLYWYRQTLGQGPEFLTYFQNEAQLEKSRLLSDRFSAERPKGSFSTLEIQRTEQGDSAMYLCASRGVGSYEQYFGPGTRLTVT.